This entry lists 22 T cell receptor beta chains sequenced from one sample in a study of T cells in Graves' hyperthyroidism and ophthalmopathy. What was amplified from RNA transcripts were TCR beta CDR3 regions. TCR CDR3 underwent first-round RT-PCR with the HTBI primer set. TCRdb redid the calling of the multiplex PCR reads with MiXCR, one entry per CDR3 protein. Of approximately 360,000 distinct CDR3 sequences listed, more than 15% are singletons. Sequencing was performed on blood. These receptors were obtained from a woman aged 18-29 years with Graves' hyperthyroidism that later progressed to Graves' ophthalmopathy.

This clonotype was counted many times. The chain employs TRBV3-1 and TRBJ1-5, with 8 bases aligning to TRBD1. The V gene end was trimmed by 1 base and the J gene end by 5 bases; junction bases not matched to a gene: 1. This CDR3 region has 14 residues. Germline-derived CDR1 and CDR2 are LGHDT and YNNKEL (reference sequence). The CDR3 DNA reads TGTGCCAGCAGCCAAGGACAGGGGTATCAGCCCCAGCATTTT. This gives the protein CASSQGQGYQPQHF.

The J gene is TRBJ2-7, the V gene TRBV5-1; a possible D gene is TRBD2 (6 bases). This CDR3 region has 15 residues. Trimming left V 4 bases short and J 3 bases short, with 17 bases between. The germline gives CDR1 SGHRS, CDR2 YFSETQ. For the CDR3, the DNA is TGCGCCAGCAGCAACGAACCGGGACTCAACTACGAGCAGTACTTC. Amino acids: CASSNEPGLNYEQYF. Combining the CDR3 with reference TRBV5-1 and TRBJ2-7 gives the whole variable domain KAGVTQTPRYLIKTRGQQVTLSCSPISGHRSVSWYQQTPGQGLQFLFEYFSETQRNKGNFPGRFSGRQFSNSRSEMNVSTLELGDSALYLCASSNEPGLNYEQYFGPGTRLTVT.

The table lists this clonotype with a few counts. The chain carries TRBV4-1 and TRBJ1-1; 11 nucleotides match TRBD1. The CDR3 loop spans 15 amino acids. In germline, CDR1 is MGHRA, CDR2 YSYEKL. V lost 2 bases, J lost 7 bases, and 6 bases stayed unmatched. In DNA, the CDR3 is TGCGCCAGCAGCCAATGGACAGGGGGCGGGGATGAAGCTTTCTTT. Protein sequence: CASSQWTGGGDEAFF.

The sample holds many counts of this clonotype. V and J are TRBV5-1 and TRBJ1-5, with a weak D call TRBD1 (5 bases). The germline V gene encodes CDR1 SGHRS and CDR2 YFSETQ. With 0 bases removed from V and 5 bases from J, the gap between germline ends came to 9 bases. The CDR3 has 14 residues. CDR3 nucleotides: TGCGCCAGCAGCTTGGCCGGGGGGGATCAGCCCCAGCATTTT. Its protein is CASSLAGGDQPQHF.

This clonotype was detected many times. DNA of the CDR3: TGTGCCAGCAGCCGAACGGGAGCTAACTATGGCTACACCTTC. This encodes CASSRTGANYGYTF. V usage is TRBV7-9 and J usage is TRBJ1-2; the D is unclear. CDR3 length equals 14 residues. Trimming took off 5 bases at V and 0 bases at J, with 10 bases between the two ends. Looked up from germline, CDR1 is SEHNR and CDR2 is FQNEAQ (reference sequence). The full variable domain, completed using reference TRBV7-9 and TRBJ1-2, is DTGVSQNPRHKITKRGQNVTFRCDPISEHNRLYWYRQTLGQGPEFLTYFQNEAQLEKSRLLSDRFSAERPKGSFSTLEIQRTEQGDSAMYLCASSRTGANYGYTFGSGTRLTVV.

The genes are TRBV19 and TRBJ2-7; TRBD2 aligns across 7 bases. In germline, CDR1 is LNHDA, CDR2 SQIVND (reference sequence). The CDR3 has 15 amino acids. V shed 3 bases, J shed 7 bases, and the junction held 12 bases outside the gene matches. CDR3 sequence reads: CASSIQAISSGEQYF. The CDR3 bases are TGTGCCAGTAGTATCCAGGCTATCAGTAGCGGGGAGCAGTACTTC. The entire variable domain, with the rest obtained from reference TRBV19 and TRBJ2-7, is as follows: DGGITQSPKYLFRKEGQNVTLSCEQNLNHDAMYWYRQDPGQGLRLIYYSQIVNDFQKGDIAEGYSVSREKKESFPLTVTSAQKNPTAFYLCASSIQAISSGEQYFGPGTRLTVT.

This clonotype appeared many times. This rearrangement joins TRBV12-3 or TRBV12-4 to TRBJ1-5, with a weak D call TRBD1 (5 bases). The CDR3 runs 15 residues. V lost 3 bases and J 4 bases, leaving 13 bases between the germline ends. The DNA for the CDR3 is TGTGCCAGCAGTTTCTGGGGGGAGGAAAATCAGCCCCAGCATTTT. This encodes CASSFWGEENQPQHF.

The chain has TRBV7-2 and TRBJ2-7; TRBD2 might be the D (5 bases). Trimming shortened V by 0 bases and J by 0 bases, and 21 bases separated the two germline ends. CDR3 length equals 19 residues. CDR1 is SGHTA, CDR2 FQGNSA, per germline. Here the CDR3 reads CASSLAEVEYYLSSYEQYF. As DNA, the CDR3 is TGTGCCAGCAGCTTAGCGGAGGTGGAGTATTACCTTAGCTCCTACGAGCAGTACTTC.

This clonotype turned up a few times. CDR3 loop: CASSQLAVDSLAGYTF. The CDR3 region has the DNA TGCGCCAGCAGCCAATTAGCCGTAGACTCGCTCGCGGGCTACACCTTC. The V call is TRBV4-3, the J call TRBJ1-2; unclear D gene. Germline-derived CDR1 and CDR2 are LGHNA and YSLEER. V was shortened by 2 bases and J by 8 bases, with 21 bases between the two germline ends. This CDR3 spans 16 amino acids.

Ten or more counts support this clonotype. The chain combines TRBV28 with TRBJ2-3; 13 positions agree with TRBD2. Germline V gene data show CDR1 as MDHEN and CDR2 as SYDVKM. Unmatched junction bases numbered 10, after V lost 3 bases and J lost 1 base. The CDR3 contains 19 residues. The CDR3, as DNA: TGTGCCAGCAGTTTGGCACTAGCGGGAGGGCCAGCGGGCACAGATACGCAGTATTTT. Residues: CASSLALAGGPAGTDTQYF.

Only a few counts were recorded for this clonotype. CDR3 DNA: TGTGCCACGTTAGCGGATACGCAGTATTTT. As protein: CATLADTQYF. The chain carries TRBV6-1 and TRBJ2-3, with D possibly being TRBD2 (5 bases). The CDR3 has 10 amino acids. The V end lost 10 bases, the J end lost 6 bases, and 8 bases lay between the germline ends. Germline CDR1 reads MNHNS; CDR2 reads SASEGT.

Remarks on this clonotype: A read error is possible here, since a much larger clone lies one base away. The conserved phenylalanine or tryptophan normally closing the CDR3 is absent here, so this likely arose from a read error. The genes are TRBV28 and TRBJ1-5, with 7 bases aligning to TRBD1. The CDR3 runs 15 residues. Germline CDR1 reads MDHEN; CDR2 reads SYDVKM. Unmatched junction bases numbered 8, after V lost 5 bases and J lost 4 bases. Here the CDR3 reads CASSPGDRANQPQHL. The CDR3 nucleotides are TGTGCCAGCAGTCCGGGAGACAGGGCTAATCAGCCCCAGCATCTT.

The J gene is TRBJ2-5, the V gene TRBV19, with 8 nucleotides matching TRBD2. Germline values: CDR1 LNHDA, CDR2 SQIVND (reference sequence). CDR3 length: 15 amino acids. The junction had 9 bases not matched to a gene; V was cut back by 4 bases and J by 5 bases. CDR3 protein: CASSRTLAGSETQYF. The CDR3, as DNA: TGTGCCAGTAGTAGAACCCTAGCGGGTTCGGAGACCCAGTACTTC. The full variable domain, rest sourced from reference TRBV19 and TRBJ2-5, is DGGITQSPKYLFRKEGQNVTLSCEQNLNHDAMYWYRQDPGQGLRLIYYSQIVNDFQKGDIAEGYSVSREKKESFPLTVTSAQKNPTAFYLCASSRTLAGSETQYFGPGTRLLVL.

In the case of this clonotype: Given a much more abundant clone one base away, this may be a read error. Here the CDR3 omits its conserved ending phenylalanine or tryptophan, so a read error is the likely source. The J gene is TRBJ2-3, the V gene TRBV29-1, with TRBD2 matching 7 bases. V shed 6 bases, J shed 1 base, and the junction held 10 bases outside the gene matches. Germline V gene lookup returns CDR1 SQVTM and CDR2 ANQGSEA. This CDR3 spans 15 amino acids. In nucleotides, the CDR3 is TGCAGCGTAGATCCCGGGACTATCCGCACAGATACGCAGTATCTT. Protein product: CSVDPGTIRTDTQYL.

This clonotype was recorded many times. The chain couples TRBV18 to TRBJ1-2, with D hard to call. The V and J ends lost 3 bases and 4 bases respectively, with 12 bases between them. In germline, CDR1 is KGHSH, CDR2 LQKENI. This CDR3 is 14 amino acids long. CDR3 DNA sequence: TGTGCCAGCTCACCGTACATGGGTTCCTATGGCTACACCTTC. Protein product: CASSPYMGSYGYTF.

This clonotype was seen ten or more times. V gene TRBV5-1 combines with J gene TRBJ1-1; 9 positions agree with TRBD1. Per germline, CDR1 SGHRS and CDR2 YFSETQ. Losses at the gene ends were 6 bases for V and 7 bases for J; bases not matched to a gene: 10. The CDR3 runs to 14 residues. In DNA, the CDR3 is TGCGCCAGCACGGTTGAACAGGGGGCGATTGAAGCTTTCTTT. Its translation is CASTVEQGAIEAFF. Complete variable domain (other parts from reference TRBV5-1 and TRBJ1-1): KAGVTQTPRYLIKTRGQQVTLSCSPISGHRSVSWYQQTPGQGLQFLFEYFSETQRNKGNFPGRFSGRQFSNSRSEMNVSTLELGDSALYLCASTVEQGAIEAFFGQGTRLTVV.

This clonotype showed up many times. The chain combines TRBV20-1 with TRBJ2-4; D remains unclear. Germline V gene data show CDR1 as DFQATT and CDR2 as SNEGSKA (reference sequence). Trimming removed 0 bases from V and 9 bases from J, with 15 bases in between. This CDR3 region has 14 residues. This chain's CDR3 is CSARDQRILAIQYF. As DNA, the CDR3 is TGCAGTGCTAGAGATCAACGAATTTTGGCCATTCAGTACTTC.

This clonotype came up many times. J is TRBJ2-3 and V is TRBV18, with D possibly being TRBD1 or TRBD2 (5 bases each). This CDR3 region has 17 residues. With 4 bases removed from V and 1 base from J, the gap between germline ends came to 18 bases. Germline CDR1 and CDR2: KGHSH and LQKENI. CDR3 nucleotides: TGTGCCAGCTCACTCCAGTTTCCGGGACCCCGCACAGATACGCAGTATTTT. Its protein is CASSLQFPGPRTDTQYF. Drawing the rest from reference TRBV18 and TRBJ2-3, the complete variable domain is NAGVMQNPRHLVRRRGQEARLRCSPMKGHSHVYWYRQLPEEGLKFMVYLQKENIIDESGMPKERFSAEFPKEGPSILRIQQVVRGDSAAYFCASSLQFPGPRTDTQYFGPGTRLTVL.

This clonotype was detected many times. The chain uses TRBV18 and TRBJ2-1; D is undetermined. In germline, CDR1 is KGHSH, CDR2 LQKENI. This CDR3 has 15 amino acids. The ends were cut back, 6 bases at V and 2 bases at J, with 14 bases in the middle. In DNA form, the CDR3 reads TGTGCCAGCTCGTCGAGGACGGACCCCTACAATGAGCAGTTCTTC. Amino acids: CASSSRTDPYNEQFF.

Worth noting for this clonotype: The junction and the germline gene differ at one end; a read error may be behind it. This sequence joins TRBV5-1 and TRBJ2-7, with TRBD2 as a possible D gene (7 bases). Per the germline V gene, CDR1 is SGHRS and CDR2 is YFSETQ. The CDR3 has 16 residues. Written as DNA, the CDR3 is TGTGCCAGCAGCTTAGGGGGGGGGGGATTATCCTACGAGCAGTACTTC. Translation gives CASSLGGGGLSYEQYF.

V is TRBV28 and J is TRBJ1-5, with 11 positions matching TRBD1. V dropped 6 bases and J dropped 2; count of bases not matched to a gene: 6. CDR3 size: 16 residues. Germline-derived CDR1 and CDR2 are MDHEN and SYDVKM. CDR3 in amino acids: CASSRTGGACNQPQHF. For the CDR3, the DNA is TGTGCCAGCAGCAGGACAGGGGGCGCTTGCAATCAGCCCCAGCATTTT.

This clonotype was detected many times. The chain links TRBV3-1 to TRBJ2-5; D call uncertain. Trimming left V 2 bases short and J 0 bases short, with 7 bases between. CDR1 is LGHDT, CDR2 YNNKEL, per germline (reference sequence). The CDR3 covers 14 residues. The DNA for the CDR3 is TGTGCCAGCAGCCAATTCCCAGACCAAGAGACCCAGTACTTC. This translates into CASSQFPDQETQYF.